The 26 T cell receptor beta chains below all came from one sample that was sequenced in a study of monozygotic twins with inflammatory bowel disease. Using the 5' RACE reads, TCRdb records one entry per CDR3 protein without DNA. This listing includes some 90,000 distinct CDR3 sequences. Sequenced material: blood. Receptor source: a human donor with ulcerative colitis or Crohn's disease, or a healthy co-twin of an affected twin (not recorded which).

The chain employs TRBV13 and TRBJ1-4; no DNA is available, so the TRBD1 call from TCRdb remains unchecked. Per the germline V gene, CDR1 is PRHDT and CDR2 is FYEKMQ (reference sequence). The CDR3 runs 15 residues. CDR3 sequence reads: CASSQNRGTNEKLFF.

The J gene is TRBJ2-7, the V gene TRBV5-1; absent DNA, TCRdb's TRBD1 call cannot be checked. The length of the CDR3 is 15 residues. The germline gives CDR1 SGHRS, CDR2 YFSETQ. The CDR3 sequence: CASSTTGQESYEQYF.

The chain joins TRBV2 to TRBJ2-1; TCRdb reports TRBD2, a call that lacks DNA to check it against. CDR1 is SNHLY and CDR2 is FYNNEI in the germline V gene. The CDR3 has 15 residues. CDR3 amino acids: CASSEERGGHNEQFF.

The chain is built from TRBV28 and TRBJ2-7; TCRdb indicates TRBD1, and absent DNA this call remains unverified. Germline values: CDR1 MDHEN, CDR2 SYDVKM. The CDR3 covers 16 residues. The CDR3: CASSPVWGDRAYEQYF.

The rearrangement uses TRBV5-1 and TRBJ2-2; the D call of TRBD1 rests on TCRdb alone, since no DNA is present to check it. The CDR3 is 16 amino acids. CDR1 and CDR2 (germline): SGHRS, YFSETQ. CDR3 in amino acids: CASSRGQASGTGELFF.

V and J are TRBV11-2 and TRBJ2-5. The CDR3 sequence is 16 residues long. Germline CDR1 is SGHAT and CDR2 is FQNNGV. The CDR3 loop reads CASSLEGNALRETQYF.

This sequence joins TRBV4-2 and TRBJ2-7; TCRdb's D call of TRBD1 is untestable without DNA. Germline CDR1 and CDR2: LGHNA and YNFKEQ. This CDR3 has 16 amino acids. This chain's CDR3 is CASSQLRTGADYEQYF.

CDR3 region: CSAPSGGQPQHF. The chain couples TRBV20-1 to TRBJ1-5. Per germline, CDR1 DFQATT and CDR2 SNEGSKA (reference sequence). There are 12 residues in the CDR3.

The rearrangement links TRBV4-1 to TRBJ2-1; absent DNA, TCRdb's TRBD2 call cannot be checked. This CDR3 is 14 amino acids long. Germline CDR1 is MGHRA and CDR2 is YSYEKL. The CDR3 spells CASSLRLAYNEQFF.

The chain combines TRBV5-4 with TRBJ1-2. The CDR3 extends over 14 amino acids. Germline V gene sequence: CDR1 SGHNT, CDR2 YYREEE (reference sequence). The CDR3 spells CASSLEAEMSGYTF.

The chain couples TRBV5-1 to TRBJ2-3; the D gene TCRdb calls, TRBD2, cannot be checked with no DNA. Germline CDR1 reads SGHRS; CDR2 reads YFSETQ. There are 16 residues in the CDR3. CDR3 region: CASSPSSGGNTDTQYF.

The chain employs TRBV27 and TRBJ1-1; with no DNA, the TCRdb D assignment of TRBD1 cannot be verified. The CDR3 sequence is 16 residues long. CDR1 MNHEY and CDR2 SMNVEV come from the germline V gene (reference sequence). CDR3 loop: CASSAPGQGRNTEAFF.

The CDR3: CASLKTGTVNTGELFF. The V gene is TRBV7-8, the J gene TRBJ2-2; the TRBD1 assignment by TCRdb is unverifiable without DNA. Looked up from germline, CDR1 is SGHVS and CDR2 is FQNEAQ. This CDR3 is 16 amino acids long.

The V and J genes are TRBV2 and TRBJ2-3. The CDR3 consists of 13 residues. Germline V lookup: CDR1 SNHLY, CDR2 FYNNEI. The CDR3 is CASSEPGADTQYF.

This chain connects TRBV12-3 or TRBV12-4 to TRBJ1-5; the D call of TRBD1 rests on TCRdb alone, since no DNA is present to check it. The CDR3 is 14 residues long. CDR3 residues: CASSSDRVEQPQHF.

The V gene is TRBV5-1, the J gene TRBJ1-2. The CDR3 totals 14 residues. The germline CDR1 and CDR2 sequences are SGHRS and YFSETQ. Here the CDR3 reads CASSDQASNYGYTF.

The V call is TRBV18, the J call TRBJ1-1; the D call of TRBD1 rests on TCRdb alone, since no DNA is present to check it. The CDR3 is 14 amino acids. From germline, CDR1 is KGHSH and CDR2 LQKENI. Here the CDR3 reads CASSLPWADTEAFF.

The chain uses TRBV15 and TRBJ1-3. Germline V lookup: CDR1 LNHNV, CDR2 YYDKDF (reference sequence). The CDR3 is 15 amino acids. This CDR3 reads CATSRGGFSGNTIYF.

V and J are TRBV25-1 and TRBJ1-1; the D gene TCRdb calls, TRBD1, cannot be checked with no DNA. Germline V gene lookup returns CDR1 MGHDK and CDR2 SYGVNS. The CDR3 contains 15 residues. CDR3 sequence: CASSELGRGLTEAFF. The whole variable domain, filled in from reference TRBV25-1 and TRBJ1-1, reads EADIYQTPRYLVIGTGKKITLECSQTMGHDKMYWYQQDPGMELHLIHYSYGVNSTEKGDLSSESTVSRIRTEHFPLTLESARPSHTSQYLCASSELGRGLTEAFFGQGTRLTVV.

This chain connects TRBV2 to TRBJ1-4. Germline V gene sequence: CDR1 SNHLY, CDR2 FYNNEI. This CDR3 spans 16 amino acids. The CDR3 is CASSDGTNRENEKLFF. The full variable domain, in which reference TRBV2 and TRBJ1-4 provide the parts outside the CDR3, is EPEVTQTPSHQVTQMGQEVILRCVPISNHLYFYWYRQILGQKVEFLVSFYNNEISEKSEIFDDQFSVERPDGSNFTLKIRSTKLEDSAMYFCASSDGTNRENEKLFFGSGTQLSVL.

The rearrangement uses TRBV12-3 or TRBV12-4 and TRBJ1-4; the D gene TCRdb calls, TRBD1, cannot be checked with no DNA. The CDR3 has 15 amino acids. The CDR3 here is CASSSEGRPGEKLFF.

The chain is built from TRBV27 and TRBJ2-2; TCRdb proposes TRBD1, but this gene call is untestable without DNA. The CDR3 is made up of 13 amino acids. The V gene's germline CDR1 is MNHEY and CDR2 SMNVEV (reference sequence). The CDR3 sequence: CASSLDRTGELFF.

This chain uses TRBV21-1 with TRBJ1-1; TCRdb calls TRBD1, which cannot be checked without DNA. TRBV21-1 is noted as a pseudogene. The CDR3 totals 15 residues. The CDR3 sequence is CASRPRKTGDTEAFF.

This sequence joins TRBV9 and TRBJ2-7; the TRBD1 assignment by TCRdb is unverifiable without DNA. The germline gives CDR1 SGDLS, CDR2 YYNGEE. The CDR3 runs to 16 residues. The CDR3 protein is CASSVGVGTASNEQYF.

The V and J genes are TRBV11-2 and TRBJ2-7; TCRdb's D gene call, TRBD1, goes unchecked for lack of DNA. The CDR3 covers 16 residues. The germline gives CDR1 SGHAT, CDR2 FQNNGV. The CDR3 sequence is CASSPMGGQAIYEQYF.

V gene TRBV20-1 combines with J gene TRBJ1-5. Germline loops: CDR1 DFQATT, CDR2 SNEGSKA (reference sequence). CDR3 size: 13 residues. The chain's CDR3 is CSARPQAFGPQHF.